This T cell receptor beta chain was obtained from a study of blood T cell repertoires in COVID-19 (dated by TCRdb to 2018 to 2021). Turning to the overall study: The collaborator samples originated in the United States, Italy and Spain and spanned the acute and convalescent phases of COVID-19. The prospective study material was composed of cDNA or gDNA derived from T cells, B-cell-depleted T cells, or PBMCs. The dataset comprised deeply sampled blood TCRbeta repertoires from subjects exposed to, actively infected with, or recovered from COVID-19. The repertoires were released in a freely available public database intended as a resource for research on the immune response to SARS-CoV-2. The samples were drawn from the first 160 participants of the ongoing ImmuneRACE study and from 1,254 subjects provided by 6 global collaborators. The sample metadata nearly always contained a de-identified subject ID, COVID-19 status, age in years and sex. Where available, HLA class I and class II types were taken from metadata supplied by the sample provider and were not determined by assay-based typing. Broad study findings and their caveats: The quantity of clinical and demographic metadata differed by source and by participant and was supplied without curation.

On this clone: Its antigen is currently not known. No base-level quality is on record; no much larger clone is a single base apart.

TCRbeta CDR3 regions were amplified from genomic DNA by means of the immunoSEQ Assay, a bias-controlled multiplex PCR. As for how the authors treated the data: The number of nucleated cells in each sample was estimated from the amplification of reference gene primers within the assay. To quantify the absolute abundance of each unique TCRbeta CDR3 rearrangement, sequence reads were collapsed and filtered. For each sample, productive Simpson clonality was calculated as the square root of Simpson's diversity index over productive rearrangements. Not all clones reach the TCRdb copy of this immuneACCESS table, which keeps in-frame sequences only. Checked studies attribute under half of the gap to unresolved V genes and leave the rest unexplained. That table gives V, J and clone size, and the DNA gave D and trimming. The table for this sample lists approximately 190,000 clones; more than 85% of them were counted only once. Together, the top ten hold roughly 2% of the sample.

Whole blood was collected in K2EDTA tubes by collaborating institutions according to the institutions' own protocols. For TCRbeta analysis, collaborators shipped samples as frozen whole blood, isolated PBMCs, or DNA extracted from either of those sample types. Trimming takes 4 bases off V and 3 bases off J; junction bases not matched to a gene: 5. CDR1 MDHEN and CDR2 SYDVKM are derived from the germline V gene. Reading from cysteine to phenylalanine, the CDR3 counts 15 amino acids. This entry keeps only the CDR3 DNA: 45 bases, framed from base 1. The chain is assembled from TRBV28 and TRBJ2-3, and TRBD2 aligns with 9 junction nucleotides. The clonotype was recovered from a man between 65 and 79 years old with active or convalescent COVID-19. Sequencing used peripheral blood. The DNA is TGTGCCAGCAGTTACGCGGGGGGGCGTACAGATACGCAGTATTTT. This yields the protein CASSYAGGRTDTQYF.